These 22 T cell receptor beta chains originate from one sample sequenced in a study of blood T cell repertoires in COVID-19 (dated by TCRdb to the early 2020s). Libraries came from the immunoSEQ multiplex PCR assay. TCRdb took this table from immuneACCESS and kept in-frame rearrangements with V and J called. Such tables lack part of the clones; where checked against another copy, unresolved V genes explain under half of the gap, and the rest is unexplained. Present in this sample are around 200,000 clones, 79% of which were seen just once. The top ten constitute around 5.4% of the sample. The material sequenced was peripheral blood. All receptors derive from a woman between 35 and 50 years old with COVID-19, enrolled during active disease.

The CDR3 nucleotides read TGTGCCAGCTCACCACGAAGGAGCCAAGAGACCCAGTACTTC. Its translation: CASSPRRSQETQYF. The chain couples TRBV18 to TRBJ2-5, with D hard to call. The CDR3 has 14 amino acids. With 1 base removed from V and 1 base from J, the gap between germline ends came to 7 bases. The germline gives CDR1 KGHSH, CDR2 LQKENI.

In its sample, this clone was seen once. The J gene is TRBJ2-3, the V gene TRBV7-2, with 10 bases fitting TRBD2. The V and J ends lost 4 bases and 1 base, in that order; junction bases with no gene match: 5. The CDR3 covers 16 residues. Germline V gene sequence: CDR1 SGHTA, CDR2 FQGNSA. CDR3 DNA: TGTGCCAGCAGCTCGAGGACTAGCGGACGCACAGATACGCAGTATTTT. As protein: CASSSRTSGRTDTQYF.

This clone was detected only a few times. The chain combines TRBV15 with TRBJ1-1, with D possibly being TRBD1 (5 bases). Trimming left V 7 bases short and J 4 bases short, with 19 bases between. This CDR3 has 15 amino acids. Per germline, CDR1 LNHNV and CDR2 YYDKDF (reference sequence). The CDR3 region has the DNA TGTGCCACCACGGGTTGGGACGCCGGGGGCACTGAAGCTTTCTTT. Its translation: CATTGWDAGGTEAFF. The full variable domain, completed using reference TRBV15 and TRBJ1-1, is DAMVIQNPRYQVTQFGKPVTLSCSQTLNHNVMYWYQQKSSQAPKLLFHYYDKDFNNEADTPDNFQSRRPNTSFCFLDIRSPGLGDTAMYLCATTGWDAGGTEAFFGQGTRLTVV.

This clone was counted only a few times. This sequence joins TRBV5-4 and TRBJ2-7; D may be TRBD1 (5 bases). With 4 bases removed from V and 3 bases from J, the gap between germline ends came to 8 bases. The CDR3 covers 12 residues. Germline CDR1 and CDR2: SGHNT and YYREEE (reference sequence). CDR3 region: CASSRGFYEQYF. CDR3 sequence (DNA): TGTGCCAGCAGCAGGGGATTCTACGAGCAGTACTTC.

V and J are TRBV5-1 and TRBJ1-3; no definite D call. Germline V gives CDR1 SGHRS, CDR2 YFSETQ. The CDR3 is 15 amino acids. The V end lost 0 bases, the J end lost 9 bases, and 16 bases lay between the germline ends. CDR3 nucleotide sequence: TGCGCCAGCAGCTTGGAGGACTCACGGCCAGGCACCATATATTTT. It is translated as CASSLEDSRPGTIYF. The full variable domain, in which reference TRBV5-1 and TRBJ1-3 provide the parts outside the CDR3, is KAGVTQTPRYLIKTRGQQVTLSCSPISGHRSVSWYQQTPGQGLQFLFEYFSETQRNKGNFPGRFSGRQFSNSRSEMNVSTLELGDSALYLCASSLEDSRPGTIYFGEGSWLTVV.

The V gene is TRBV9, the J gene TRBJ1-3, with a weak D call TRBD1 (5 bases). The CDR3 is 15 amino acids. The germline V gene encodes CDR1 SGDLS and CDR2 YYNGEE. V was shortened by 4 bases and J by 0 bases, with 11 bases between the two germline ends. The CDR3 is CASSRDSFSGNTIYF. CDR3 DNA: TGTGCCAGCAGCCGCGACAGCTTCTCTGGAAACACCATATATTTT.

V usage is TRBV24-1 and J usage is TRBJ2-3; D perhaps matches TRBD1 (6 bases). This CDR3 comprises 13 residues. Trimming shortened V by 9 bases and J by 2 bases, and 11 bases separated the two germline ends. Germline V gene sequence: CDR1 KGHDR, CDR2 SFDVKD. This CDR3 is CATGTGSTDTQYF. Here the CDR3 DNA reads TGTGCCACCGGTACAGGGTCCACAGATACGCAGTATTTT.

V is TRBV23-1 and J is TRBJ2-7; 10 nucleotides line up with TRBD2. Being an ORF, TRBV23-1 has a function that is uncertain. The CDR3 is 19 amino acids. The V and J ends lost 4 bases and 1 base, in that order; junction bases with no gene match: 16. CDR3 residues: CASSPNPGLAGERSYEQYF. The DNA for the CDR3 is TGCGCCAGCAGTCCGAATCCAGGGCTAGCGGGAGAGAGGTCCTACGAGCAGTACTTC.

The chain has TRBV2 and TRBJ1-5; maybe TRBD1 (5 bases). This CDR3 has 13 residues. The germline V and J ends were trimmed by 7 bases and 5 bases, with 12 bases remaining between them. Germline CDR1 is SNHLY and CDR2 is FYNNEI. Here the CDR3 reads CASMGGVHQPQHF. The DNA of the CDR3 is TGTGCCAGCATGGGGGGGGTGCATCAGCCCCAGCATTTT.

The chain joins TRBV12-3 or TRBV12-4 to TRBJ1-6; D call uncertain. V lost 1 base and J 13 bases, leaving 8 bases between the germline ends. The CDR3 has 12 residues. For the CDR3, the DNA is TGTGCCAGCAGTTTAGGGAGGATTCCCCTCCACTTT. Translated: CASSLGRIPLHF.

Of note for this clone: Within the sample, other DNA sequences also encode this same CDR3. CDR3 sequence reads: CASSASPGNTEAFF. In nucleotides, the CDR3 is TGTGCCAGCAGTGCCTCGCCCGGGAACACTGAAGCTTTCTTT. The chain uses TRBV6-4 and TRBJ1-1; D unclear. The CDR3 loop spans 14 amino acids. Looked up from germline, CDR1 is MRHNA and CDR2 is SNTAGT. Trimming shortened V by 4 bases and J by 1 base, and 10 bases separated the two germline ends.

CDR3 coding DNA: TGTGCCAGCAGCCAATTGGGGGACAACGAGCAGTACTTC. Amino acid sequence: CASSQLGDNEQYF. The J gene is TRBJ2-7, the V gene TRBV14; D may be TRBD1 (6 bases). This CDR3 region has 13 residues. Germline V gene data show CDR1 as SGHDN and CDR2 as FVKESK. Trimming pared 2 bases from V and 5 bases from J, leaving 10 bases between.

This clone turned up a few times. The V and J genes are TRBV12-3 or TRBV12-4 and TRBJ1-1; D unclear. This CDR3 is 12 amino acids long. Trimming stripped 4 bases from V and 6 bases from J, with 9 bases between. The CDR3 sequence: CASSSEGSEAFF. CDR3 sequence (DNA): TGTGCCAGCAGTTCGGAGGGTTCTGAAGCTTTCTTT.

The chain links TRBV7-8 to TRBJ2-2; the match to TRBD1 covers 9 bases. Germline CDR1 is SGHVS and CDR2 is FQNEAQ. The ends lost 6 bases at V and 6 bases at J; junction bases unmatched: 11. This CDR3 comprises 16 residues. The CDR3 DNA is TGTGCCAGCAGACGGCCGGGGACAGGGAGGGCCGGGGAGCTGTTTTTT. It codes for CASRRPGTGRAGELFF.

The chain carries TRBV12-3 or TRBV12-4 and TRBJ1-3; 11 bases map to TRBD1. Germline trimming cut 11 bases from V and 4 bases from J; bases unmatched to any gene: 4. This CDR3 contains 13 residues. The CDR3 sequence is CADGQGAGNTIYF. The CDR3 nucleotides are TGTGCCGACGGACAGGGGGCGGGAAACACCATATATTTT.

V usage is TRBV6-5 and J usage is TRBJ1-2, with a possible D match to TRBD1 (5 bases). V dropped 2 bases and J dropped 6 bases, with 10 bases sitting between them. This CDR3 region has 13 residues. Looked up from germline, CDR1 is MNHEY and CDR2 is SVGAGI. The CDR3 reads CASSYAGLHGYTF. CDR3 DNA: TGTGCCAGCAGTTACGCAGGGCTCCATGGCTACACCTTC.

The V gene is TRBV10-3, the J gene TRBJ1-1, with TRBD1 matching 9 bases. The CDR3 length is 16 residues. The V gene's germline CDR1 is ENHRY and CDR2 SYGVKD. V gave up 4 bases and J gave up 2 bases; unmatched junction bases: 8. CDR3 loop: CAISVIQGARNTEAFF. The CDR3 nucleotides are TGTGCCATCAGTGTGATACAGGGGGCCCGTAACACTGAAGCTTTCTTT.

The chain has TRBV18 and TRBJ2-1, with 7 bases that match TRBD2. The CDR3 runs to 15 residues. V shed 2 bases, J shed 3 bases, and the junction held 4 bases outside the gene matches. CDR1 is KGHSH, CDR2 LQKENI, per germline. This CDR3 reads CASSPAGGSYNEQFF. The DNA of the CDR3 is TGTGCCAGCTCACCAGCCGGCGGGAGCTACAATGAGCAGTTCTTC. The whole variable domain, remainder taken from reference TRBV18 and TRBJ2-1, is NAGVMQNPRHLVRRRGQEARLRCSPMKGHSHVYWYRQLPEEGLKFMVYLQKENIIDESGMPKERFSAEFPKEGPSILRIQQVVRGDSAAYFCASSPAGGSYNEQFFGPGTRLTVL.

This sequence joins TRBV4-2 and TRBJ2-5; 8 nucleotides line up with TRBD1. Germline V gene data show CDR1 as LGHNA and CDR2 as YNFKEQ. V was pared by 0 bases and J by 5 bases, with 8 bases of the junction left unmatched. The CDR3 is made up of 16 amino acids. The DNA for the CDR3 is TGTGCCAGCAGCCAAGATCCCCCGGCAGGGGGCGAGACCCAGTACTTC. Its translation: CASSQDPPAGGETQYF.

The genes are TRBV25-1 and TRBJ2-7; D might be TRBD1 (6 bases). The ends were cut back, 6 bases at V and 2 bases at J, with 8 bases in the middle. The CDR3 covers 12 residues. CDR1 and CDR2 (germline): MGHDK, SYGVNS. For the CDR3, the DNA is TGTGCCAGCAGACAGGGACCCTACGAGCAGTACTTC. Translation: CASRQGPYEQYF.

The genes are TRBV12-3 or TRBV12-4 and TRBJ2-3; unclear D gene. The CDR3 sequence is 13 residues long. Trimming pared 3 bases from V and 1 base from J, leaving 5 bases between. CDR3 residues: CASSFTGTDTQYF. In DNA, the CDR3 is TGTGCCAGCAGTTTCACGGGCACAGATACGCAGTATTTT.

There are many counts of this clone. The V and J genes are TRBV28 and TRBJ1-2, with D maybe TRBD1 (6 bases). The CDR3 length is 12 residues. V lost 4 bases, J lost 3 bases, and 6 bases lay in between. Germline-derived CDR1 and CDR2 are MDHEN and SYDVKM. In nucleotides, the CDR3 is TGTGCCAGCAGTTACAGGGACTATGGCTACACCTTC. This codes for CASSYRDYGYTF.